This T cell receptor (beta chain) was obtained from a study of identical twins. The CDR3 is 12 amino acids. Germline V gene lookup returns CDR1 SQVTM and CDR2 ANQGSEA. V was pared by 2 bases and J by 10 bases, with 14 bases between. TCRdb independently ran MiXCR on the 5' RACE reads; one entry per CDR3 protein. Of around 530,000 distinct CDR3 sequences listed, 12% to 15% are singletons. These same data were also listed under a study on yellow fever vaccine responses in identical twins.

This rearrangement joins TRBV29-1 to TRBJ1-1; possibly TRBD1 for D (5 bases). Sequenced input: CD4+ T cells sorted from blood. The receptor comes from a woman between 18 and 29 years old in good health. DNA of the CDR3: TGCAGCGTTGAAAGACAGATGCGTGGAGCTTTCTTT. This sequence encodes CSVERQMRGAFF.